The subject of this entry is one T cell receptor (beta chain). This clonotype was counted many times. It has no known antigen specificity. Nothing much larger sits one base from this clone, and base qualities are not available. This sample is part of a study of human T cells and chemical hapten exposure listed by TCRdb under 2021. In terms of the full investigation: For sensitization, 2% DPC in acetone was applied to a roughly 2 cm by roughly 2 cm area of upper inner arm skin. Throughout the study period of 20 to 30 weeks, patients also received therapeutic DPC doses to the scalp every week. Patch tests used Finn chambers with 0.01% DPC on the upper back, scored after 6 days by International Contact Dermatitis Research Group standards. Alopecia areata with under or over 50% scalp involvement, alopecia totalis and alopecia universalis were represented in the patient cohort, which was mostly female. The libraries were sequenced as a pool, and the TCR yield per sample differed mostly because of small variations in library volumes within the pool. The study tracked peripheral blood TCR repertoire changes in vivo during primary and secondary sensitization to the hapten diphenylcyclopropenone (DPC) in alopecia patients. Patient blood was sampled pre-sensitization (week 0) and at 2, 6 and about 24 weeks after DPC sensitization. Blood for TCR sequencing was provided by twenty-nine alopecia patients at one to four time points (pre-sensitization, 2, 6 and 24 weeks). What the research found in general, with its limitations: Compared with pre-sensitization or healthy control sets, expanded TCRs formed significantly more large CDR3 similarity clusters, which is consistent with antigen-driven responses. Repeated subsampling changed both the strength of the expansion versus patch-test correlation and the threshold at which the correlation became significant. Because every patient had alopecia, a presumed autoimmune disease, the patients' immune response might differ from that of healthy individuals. The number of TCRs above 1 in 1000 frequency did not change with DPC sensitization; there was no evidence of global repertoire structure alterations. Patch test score was positively correlated with the number of PT1 expanded TCRs, with significance at thresholds 8, 16 and 32 but not at 4.

The library came from RACE. The sequencing machine was a NextSeq 500. Library preparation attached unique molecular identifiers to individual cDNA molecules for quantitative, reproducible TCR counting. Each blood RNA sample was used to sequence both TCR alpha and TCR beta chains. In the source study's methods: The median number of TCRs per sample was approximately 93,000, ranging from about 23,224 to 700,000. V, J and CDR3 annotation of the TCR reads was performed with the Decombinator software suite. To make PS versus PT1 abundance plots, every sample was subsampled to the same number of TCRs (28,000). Expanded TCRs were defined as absent before sensitization and observed at least eight times at the 2-week time point. TCRdb took the public reads, trimmed them with fastp at Q25, ran MiXCR for clone calling and kept in-frame beta chains. Every entry covers one CDR3 protein and lists the most common genes and DNA from its rows. None of the V and J calls come from the authors' own analysis; TCRdb made them. This sample is represented by a few hundred thousand distinct CDR3 sequences; about 6% of them were singletons. Jointly, the top ten make up under 7% of the sample.

The CDR3 sequence holds 15 residues, the cysteine and phenylalanine included. Kept here is only the CDR3 DNA, which spans 45 bases and is read in frame from base 1. V sheds 2 bases and J sheds 0 bases, leaving 10 bases between their ends. Reading the germline V gene gives CDR1 KGHSH and CDR2 LQKENI. This sample's time point label indicates: patch test 2, 6 weeks after DPC sensitization. In light of the paper, this sample's treatment or condition label describes: therapeutic diphenylcyclopropenone sensitization with weekly scalp DPC. At every patch-test visit, the blood draw took place before the patch test was put on. Patients were eligible if aged 18 to 70, diagnosed with alopecia and judged suitable for DPC therapy, and pregnant patients were excluded. Total RNA was extracted from unfractionated whole blood collected in Tempus Blood RNA tubes.

The TCR sequence derives from a young woman with alopecia areata. Some clones in this sample may be carry-over from other donors' samples. The rearranged chain carries TRBV18 and TRBJ1-1; the D gene lacks a confident call. This material consisted of whole blood, taken in connection with sensitization to the hapten diphenylcyclopropenone (DPC). The sequenced DNA: TGTGCCAGCTCACCAAGGGAGACTATGAACACTGAAGCTTTCTTT. Translated, this is CASSPRETMNTEAFF.